This T cell receptor beta chain was identified during a study of T cell responses to AZD1222 COVID-19 vaccine. Findings and caveats of the study: Just a handful of AZD1222 recipients were seropositive at baseline. Sampling captured repertoires only after the peak T cell response.

Germline loops: CDR1 GTSNPN, CDR2 SVGIG (reference sequence). CDR3 size: 13 residues. V was clipped by 4 bases and J by 5 bases, with 14 bases between them. Comment on this clone: Its antigen is as yet unknown.

Libraries were prepared by immunoSEQ multiplex PCR; TCRdb keeps only in-frame clonotypes and omits some of them. The sample contains about 81,000 clones, around 93% of which appear only once. The receptor was isolated from an adult who received the AZD1222 COVID-19 vaccine. This chain links TRBV30 with TRBJ1-1; D remains ambiguous. The sequencing used peripheral blood, collected 28 days after the second AZD1222 dose. CDR3 bases: TGTGCCTGGAACCGAGGCGGCGAGACTGAAGCTTTCTTT. Its protein is CAWNRGGETEAFF.